The 27 T cell receptor beta chains presented below share a single source sample, sequenced in a study of cytomegalovirus exposure and HLA in healthy donors. PCR primers comprised 60 Vbeta and 13 Jbeta primers. Measured with immunoSEQ multiplex PCR; TCRdb has only the in-frame clones, and not every one. The data hold around 130,000 clones, with about 81% observed a single time. The sample comprised PBMCs. These TCRs come from a woman between 40 and 50 years old in good health and CMV-seropositive.

This chain uses TRBV12-5 with TRBJ1-2; TRBD1 matches 9 bases. Germline CDR1 LGHNT, CDR2 FRNRAP. V shed 4 bases, J shed 8 bases, and the junction held 11 bases outside the gene matches. CDR3 length: 15 residues. CDR3 sequence (DNA): TGTGCTAGTGGTTCAACATCCGGGACAGGGAGGGGCTACACCTTC. Translated: CASGSTSGTGRGYTF.

The chain has TRBV27 and TRBJ1-5, with 7 bases identical to TRBD1. Germline lookup yields CDR1 MNHEY and CDR2 SMNVEV (reference sequence). The CDR3 has 15 residues. J was trimmed by 3 bases and V by 6 bases; bases with no gene match: 8. The CDR3 sequence is CASSVQGVTNQPQHF. CDR3 bases: TGTGCCAGCAGCGTCCAGGGGGTTACCAATCAGCCCCAGCATTTT.

The V call is TRBV11-1, the J call TRBJ2-7; no reliable D call. The CDR3 has 14 residues. V lost 5 bases and J 1 base, leaving 12 bases between the germline ends. Germline loops: CDR1 SGHAT, CDR2 FQDESV (reference sequence). CDR3 protein: CASSLSSGSYEQYF. Here the CDR3 DNA reads TGTGCCAGCAGCCTTTCCTCGGGTTCCTACGAGCAGTACTTC. The full variable domain, rest sourced from reference TRBV11-1 and TRBJ2-7, is EAEVAQSPRYKITEKSQAVAFWCDPISGHATLYWYRQILGQGPELLVQFQDESVVDDSQLPKDRFSAERLKGVDSTLKIQPAELGDSAMYLCASSLSSGSYEQYFGPGTRLTVT.

The J gene is TRBJ2-1, the V gene TRBV27, with 8 bases aligning to TRBD2. The germline V gene has CDR1 MNHEY and CDR2 SMNVEV (reference sequence). With V trimmed by 2 bases and J by 4 bases, 7 bases remained unmatched. The CDR3 is 16 amino acids. The CDR3 protein is CASSLRAGGRYNEQFF. As DNA, the CDR3 is TGTGCCAGCAGTTTAAGGGCGGGAGGACGTTACAATGAGCAGTTCTTC.

The CDR3 sequence is CASSLVGGYEQYF. As DNA, the CDR3 is TGTGCCAGCAGCTTGGTAGGAGGCTACGAGCAGTACTTC. The V gene is TRBV5-4, the J gene TRBJ2-7; D is possibly TRBD2 (5 bases). Germline V lookup: CDR1 SGHNT, CDR2 YYREEE (reference sequence). This CDR3 has 13 amino acids. With 0 bases removed from V and 3 bases from J, the gap between germline ends came to 7 bases.

The chain carries TRBV5-1 and TRBJ1-3, with TRBD1 as a possible D gene (5 bases). The CDR3 has 14 residues. Germline CDR1 reads SGHRS; CDR2 reads YFSETQ. The V end was cut by 1 base, the J end by 1 base, with 6 bases between. CDR3 amino acids: CASSLQGSGNTIYF. The DNA of the CDR3 is TGCGCCAGCAGCTTGCAGGGATCTGGAAACACCATATATTTT.

This clone has a handful of counts. This chain links TRBV7-8 with TRBJ2-1, with D perhaps TRBD1 (6 bases). There are 13 residues in the CDR3. Per the germline V gene, CDR1 is SGHVS and CDR2 is FQNEAQ. V was clipped by 5 bases and J by 4 bases, with 9 bases between them. The CDR3 DNA reads as TGTGCCAGCAGCGACAGGATATACAATGAGCAGTTCTTC. Its translation: CASSDRIYNEQFF.

This clone was observed once. This rearrangement joins TRBV5-4 to TRBJ1-1, with 12 bases fitting TRBD1. Germline values: CDR1 SGHNT, CDR2 YYREEE (reference sequence). The CDR3 consists of 18 residues. V lost 4 bases and J lost 0; bases outside the gene matches: 10. The CDR3 loop reads CASSRPPGQGALNTEAFF. In DNA form, the CDR3 reads TGTGCCAGCAGCAGACCCCCGGGACAGGGGGCCCTGAACACTGAAGCTTTCTTT.

The chain employs TRBV14 and TRBJ1-1, with a tentative D call TRBD1 (6 bases). With 4 bases removed from V and 8 bases from J, the gap between germline ends came to 11 bases. CDR1 and CDR2 (germline): SGHDN, FVKESK. CDR3 length equals 12 residues. Here the CDR3 reads CASSLSGVEAFF. DNA for the CDR3: TGTGCCAGCAGCCTCTCAGGGGTGGAAGCTTTCTTT.

This clone occurred once. In DNA, the CDR3 is TGTGCCGTTGGGACTACTAATGAAAAACTGTTTTTT. Protein: CAVGTTNEKLFF. This rearrangement joins TRBV10-3 to TRBJ1-4, with TRBD1 as a possible D gene (5 bases). Germline V gene lookup returns CDR1 ENHRY and CDR2 SYGVKD. The CDR3 loop spans 12 amino acids. Trimming removed 11 bases from V and 2 bases from J, with 9 bases in between.

This clone was counted once. V gene TRBV7-9 combines with J gene TRBJ2-5, with 10 bases aligning to TRBD1. Germline assignment: CDR1 SEHNR and CDR2 FQNEAQ (reference sequence). CDR3 size: 18 residues. Unmatched junction bases numbered 14, after V lost 2 bases and J lost 5 bases. The CDR3 nucleotides read TGTGCCAGCAGCTTAACTCTGGGACAGGGGAATTGGGGGGAGACCCAGTACTTC. The encoded protein is CASSLTLGQGNWGETQYF.

This clone has just one count. The chain carries TRBV27 and TRBJ1-2; D uncertain. The CDR3 totals 13 residues. CDR1 is MNHEY and CDR2 is SMNVEV in the germline V gene (reference sequence). With 7 bases removed from V and 4 bases from J, the gap between germline ends came to 13 bases. The CDR3 region has the DNA TGTGCCAGCACTCCATCTGCAGGCTATGGCTACACCTTC. Encoded protein: CASTPSAGYGYTF.

The chain is built from TRBV4-3 and TRBJ2-6; a possible D gene is TRBD1 (6 bases). The CDR3 loop spans 16 amino acids. V lost 1 base and J 3 bases, leaving 10 bases between the germline ends. Germline V gives CDR1 LGHNA, CDR2 YSLEER. Here the CDR3 DNA reads TGCGCCAGCAGCCAAGCAACAGGGCTTGGGGCCAACGTCCTGACTTTC. This encodes CASSQATGLGANVLTF.

Only one count was recorded for this clone. The V and J genes are TRBV29-1 and TRBJ2-3; unclear D gene. Germline V CDR1 and CDR2: SQVTM, ANQGSEA. V gave up 3 bases and J gave up 2 bases, with 6 bases separating them. The length of the CDR3 is 12 residues. In DNA, the CDR3 is TGCAGCGTTGATGACTTCACAGATACGCAGTATTTT. Translated: CSVDDFTDTQYF.

The chain employs TRBV5-4 and TRBJ1-1; TRBD1 matches at 7 bases. V shed 5 bases, J shed 0 bases, and the junction held 4 bases outside the gene matches. Germline V gene sequence: CDR1 SGHNT, CDR2 YYREEE (reference sequence). This CDR3 spans 14 amino acids. CDR3: CASRQQGLNTEAFF. CDR3 coding DNA: TGTGCCAGCAGACAACAGGGGTTGAACACTGAAGCTTTCTTT.

CDR3 region: CASSPDSLPNTEAFF. The DNA of the CDR3 is TGTGCCAGCAGCCCCGACAGTCTTCCGAACACTGAAGCTTTCTTT. V and J are TRBV7-9 and TRBJ1-1; possibly TRBD1 for D (5 bases). Trimming pared 5 bases from V and 1 base from J, leaving 14 bases between. The germline CDR1 and CDR2 sequences are SEHNR and FQNEAQ (reference sequence). The CDR3 contains 15 residues.

This chain uses TRBV5-4 with TRBJ1-1; the D gene is possibly TRBD1 (5 bases). V dropped 1 base and J dropped 6 bases, with 19 bases sitting between them. The CDR3 extends over 16 amino acids. Germline loops: CDR1 SGHNT, CDR2 YYREEE (reference sequence). CDR3 amino acids: CASSLPSRQHGSEAFF. The CDR3 DNA sequence: TGTGCCAGCAGCTTGCCCTCTAGACAGCATGGGTCTGAAGCTTTCTTT.

This chain joins TRBV7-9 and TRBJ1-1; 8 bases are a match to TRBD1. With V trimmed by 5 bases and J by 0 bases, 11 bases remained unmatched. The V gene's germline CDR1 is SEHNR and CDR2 FQNEAQ (reference sequence). This CDR3 region has 17 residues. Here the CDR3 reads CASSPGQGNPMNTEAFF. As DNA, the CDR3 is TGTGCCAGCAGCCCCGGACAGGGCAATCCGATGAACACTGAAGCTTTCTTT.

The V gene is TRBV6-5, the J gene TRBJ2-5; 7 bases fit TRBD2. The CDR3 is 14 residues long. The V gene's germline CDR1 is MNHEY and CDR2 SVGAGI. Losses at the gene ends were 4 bases for V and 0 bases for J; bases not matched to a gene: 2. This chain's CDR3 is CASSFGGNQETQYF. CDR3 bases: TGTGCCAGCAGTTTCGGGGGGAACCAAGAGACCCAGTACTTC.

The V gene is TRBV11-2, the J gene TRBJ2-4; 10 bases line up with TRBD1. This CDR3 contains 16 residues. The germline V gene has CDR1 SGHAT and CDR2 FQNNGV. After removal of 3 bases from V and 0 bases from J, the junction contained 2 bases not matched to a gene. The CDR3, as DNA: TGTGCCAGCAGCTTCGACAGGGGGCAAGCCAAAAACATTCAGTACTTC. Its protein is CASSFDRGQAKNIQYF.

The count of this clone is one. This chain uses TRBV7-2 with TRBJ2-3; D perhaps matches TRBD2 (6 bases). The CDR3 is made up of 14 amino acids. Germline-derived CDR1 and CDR2 are SGHTA and FQGNSA. V lost 5 bases to trimming and J lost 1 base, with 10 bases between them. In DNA form, the CDR3 reads TGTGCCAGCAGCCCATGGGGGGGCACAGATACGCAGTATTTT. Encoded protein: CASSPWGGTDTQYF.

The chain couples TRBV27 to TRBJ1-4, with 8 nucleotides matching TRBD1. The CDR3 length is 15 residues. Trimming cost V 4 bases and J 7 bases; bases outside gene matches: 8. The V gene's germline CDR1 is MNHEY and CDR2 SMNVEV (reference sequence). As DNA, the CDR3 is TGTGCCAGCAGTTATGGGCAGGGGGCGGGTGAAAAACTGTTTTTT. Its translation: CASSYGQGAGEKLFF.

The rearrangement joins TRBV6-5 to TRBJ2-1; 12 bases align to TRBD2. After removal of 6 bases from V and 11 bases from J, the junction contained 8 bases not matched to a gene. The length of the CDR3 is 14 residues. Germline V gives CDR1 MNHEY, CDR2 SVGAGI. The CDR3 here is CASSRETSGSKQFF. The CDR3 region has the DNA TGTGCCAGCAGCCGAGAGACTAGCGGGAGTAAGCAGTTCTTC.

This sequence joins TRBV29-1 and TRBJ2-7, with TRBD1 matching over 7 bases. The CDR3 length is 13 residues. Germline CDR1 is SQVTM and CDR2 is ANQGSEA. With V trimmed by 4 bases and J by 1 base, 4 bases remained unmatched. CDR3 in amino acids: CSVAGGNSYEQYF. The CDR3 DNA follows: TGCAGCGTTGCAGGGGGAAATTCCTACGAGCAGTACTTC.

The chain employs TRBV6-1 and TRBJ1-3, with D perhaps TRBD1 (5 bases). The germline V gene has CDR1 MNHNS and CDR2 SASEGT. Trimming removed 2 bases from V and 0 bases from J, with 8 bases in between. The CDR3 runs to 15 residues. The CDR3 here is CASSEQGYSGNTIYF. The DNA for the CDR3 is TGTGCCAGCAGTGAACAGGGTTACTCTGGAAACACCATATATTTT.

The V call is TRBV7-9, the J call TRBJ2-7; 10 bases fit TRBD1. The V gene end was trimmed by 0 bases and the J gene end by 6 bases; junction bases not matched to a gene: 5. This CDR3 contains 15 residues. CDR1 SEHNR and CDR2 FQNEAQ come from the germline V gene (reference sequence). The CDR3 DNA sequence: TGTGCCAGCAGCTTAGCGGGACAGGGGCCTGGCGAGCAGTACTTC. Its protein is CASSLAGQGPGEQYF.

V is TRBV6-7 and J is TRBJ1-2; 7 bases line up with TRBD1. TRBV6-7 is an ORF, and what it does is uncertain. The trim removed 6 bases at V and 5 bases at J, leaving 12 bases unmatched. The CDR3 sequence is 15 residues long. CDR3 nucleotide sequence: TGTGCCAGCAGACCAATGACAGGGAAACCATATGGCTACACCTTC. Encoded protein: CASRPMTGKPYGYTF.